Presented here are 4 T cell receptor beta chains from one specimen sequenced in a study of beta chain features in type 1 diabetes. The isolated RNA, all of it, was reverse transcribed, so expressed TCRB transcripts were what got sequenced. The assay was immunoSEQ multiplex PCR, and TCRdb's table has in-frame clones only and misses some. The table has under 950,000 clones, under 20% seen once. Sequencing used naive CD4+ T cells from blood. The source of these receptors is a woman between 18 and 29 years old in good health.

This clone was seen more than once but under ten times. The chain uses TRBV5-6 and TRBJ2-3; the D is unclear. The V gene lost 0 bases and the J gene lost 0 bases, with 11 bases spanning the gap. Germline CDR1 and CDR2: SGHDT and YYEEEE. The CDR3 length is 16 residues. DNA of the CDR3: TGTGCCAGCAGCTTGGAGCTAACGTTTAGCACAGATACGCAGTATTTT. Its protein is CASSLELTFSTDTQYF.

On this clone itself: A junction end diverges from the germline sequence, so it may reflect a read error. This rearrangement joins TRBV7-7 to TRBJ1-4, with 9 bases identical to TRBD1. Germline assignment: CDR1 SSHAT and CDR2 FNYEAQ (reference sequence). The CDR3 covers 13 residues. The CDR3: CASSDRGNEKLFF. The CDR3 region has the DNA TGTGCTAGCAGCGACAGGGGGAATGAAAAACTGTTTTTT.

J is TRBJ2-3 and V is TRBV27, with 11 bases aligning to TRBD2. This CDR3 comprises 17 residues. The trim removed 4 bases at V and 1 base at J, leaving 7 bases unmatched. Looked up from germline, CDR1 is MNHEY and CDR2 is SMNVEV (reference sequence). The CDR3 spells CASSSSLAGDRTDTQYF. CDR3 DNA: TGTGCCAGCAGTTCCTCACTAGCGGGAGACCGCACAGATACGCAGTATTTT.

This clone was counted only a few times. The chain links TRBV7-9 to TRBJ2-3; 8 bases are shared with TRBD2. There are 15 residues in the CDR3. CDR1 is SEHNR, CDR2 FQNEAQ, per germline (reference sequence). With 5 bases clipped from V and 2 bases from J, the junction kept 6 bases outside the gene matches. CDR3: CASSPSGSPTDTQYF. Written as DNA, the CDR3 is TGTGCCAGCAGCCCCAGCGGGAGTCCCACAGATACGCAGTATTTT.